A selection of T cell receptor beta chains follows, all from one sample in a study of T cell repertoires in cytomegalovirus infection. MiXCR was run by TCRdb on the reads, yielding one entry per CDR3 protein. Of approximately 170,000 distinct CDR3 sequences listed, 13% to 15% are singletons. Source material: PBMCs. These receptors were taken from a human donor in good health (CMV status not recorded). Some clones in this sample may be carry-over from other donors' samples. The CDR3 runs from the conserved cysteine through the conserved F or W. Fields, in order: CDR3 length, D gene, V gene, J gene, clone size, CDR3 DNA, CDR3 protein. The D gene is left open where the match is weak. For some rows the clone size is stated as once, few or many, or as a class when expanded; others skip it.

12,.,TRBV29-1,TRBJ2-1,few,TGCAGCGTTGACCAAACCTACAATGAGCAGTTCTTC,CSVDQTYNEQFF
16,TRBD1,TRBV18,TRBJ1-5,few,TGTGCCAGCTCATCACAGGGGGCCGTTGGCAATCAGCCCCAGCATTTT,CASSSQGAVGNQPQHF
11,.,TRBV30,TRBJ2-7,few,TGTGCCTGGGAAGGCCTAGGGGAGCAGTACTTC,CAWEGLGEQYF
16,.,TRBV12-3/TRBV12-4,TRBJ2-6,many,TGTGCCAGCAGTTTCAGCCGGGTTGCTGGGGCCAACGTCCTGACTTTC,CASSFSRVAGANVLTF
16,TRBD1,TRBV12-5,TRBJ1-1,few,TGTGCTAGTGGTTTGGTATTAGGGCAGGGGGGCACTGAAGCTTTCTTT,CASGLVLGQGGTEAFF
15,.,TRBV7-9,TRBJ1-4,many,TGTGCCAGCAGCAGCACGGGCAGTACCTATGAAAAACTGTTTTTT,CASSSTGSTYEKLFF
12,.,TRBV28,TRBJ1-1,many,TGTGCCAGCAGTTTTCAGAACACTGAAGCTTTCTTT,CASSFQNTEAFF
14,.,TRBV20-1,TRBJ2-7,.,TGCAGTGCCAAGGTGACGGTCAGCTCCTACGAGCAGTACTTC,CSAKVTVSSYEQYF
11,.,TRBV20-1,TRBJ1-2,.,TGCAGTGCTAGCGGGGGAAGTGGCTACACCTTC,CSASGGSGYTF
15,TRBD2,TRBV7-8,TRBJ2-3,many,TGTGCCAGCAGCTTATGGCGGGGGGAGGCAGATACGCAGTATTTT,CASSLWRGEADTQYF
15,.,TRBV7-2,TRBJ2-3,many,TGTGCCAGCAGCGCGAGGAGCCCTAGCACAGATACGCAGTATTTT,CASSARSPSTDTQYF
15,.,TRBV4-1,TRBJ1-5,few,TGCGCCAGCAGCCAAGTTGACAGCTCCAATCAGCCCCAGCATTTT,CASSQVDSSNQPQHF